This is a list of T cell receptor beta chains from one sample in a study of CD8 T cells in ankylosing spondylitis. From the 5' RACE reads, TCRdb called clonotypes with MiXCR, one entry per CDR3 protein. The table lists 750,000 to 850,000 distinct CDR3 sequences, 12% of them singletons. Input material: blood, either unsorted or a sorted T cell fraction (not recorded which). Source of these receptors: a male donor with ankylosing spondylitis. Both conserved end residues are part of each CDR3. D genes are given only for firm matches. Clone size appears in some rows only: once, few, many, or a class for an expanded clone.

abundance	v_gene	j_gene	d_gene	CDR3aa	CDR3nt
few	TRBV5-5	TRBJ2-5	NA	CASSPGPGYEETQYF	TGTGCCAGCAGCCCCGGGCCAGGGTATGAGGAGACCCAGTACTTC
NA	TRBV10-3	TRBJ1-1	NA	CAIRPDRENTEAFF	TGTGCCATCAGGCCGGACAGAGAGAACACTGAAGCTTTCTTT
NA	TRBV7-2	TRBJ1-3	NA	CASSPALSGNTIYF	TGTGCCAGCAGCCCGGCCTTATCTGGAAACACCATATATTTT
few	TRBV7-3	TRBJ2-3	NA	CASSLKLADTQYF	TGTGCCAGCAGCTTAAAGCTGGCCGATACGCAGTATTTT
few	TRBV19	TRBJ2-3	NA	CASMTGDTDTQYF	TGTGCCAGTATGACGGGAGACACAGATACGCAGTATTTT
few	TRBV20-1	TRBJ2-1	TRBD2	CSAIAGGPSYNEQFF	TGCAGTGCTATAGCGGGAGGGCCTTCATACAATGAGCAGTTCTTC
few	TRBV11-2	TRBJ1-4	NA	CASSLSAARGTNEKLFF	TGTGCCAGCAGCTTATCTGCGGCTCGCGGAACTAATGAAAAACTGTTTTTT
many	TRBV15	TRBJ2-2	NA	CATGARITGELFF	TGTGCCACCGGGGCCAGAATCACCGGGGAGCTGTTTTTT
many	TRBV20-1	TRBJ2-3	NA	CSASTGVGDTQYF	TGCAGTGCTAGTACGGGGGTGGGAGATACGCAGTATTTT
NA	TRBV25-1	TRBJ2-5	NA	CASLPAYQETQYF	TGTGCATCCCTACCTGCGTACCAAGAGACCCAGTACTTC
NA	TRBV7-9	TRBJ1-1	NA	CASSLGEGMNTEAFF	TGTGCCAGCAGCTTAGGCGAGGGAATGAACACTGAAGCTTTCTTT
many	TRBV5-1	TRBJ1-1	NA	CASSFTGSDTEAFF	TGCGCCAGCAGCTTTACAGGTTCGGACACTGAAGCTTTCTTT
few	TRBV5-1	TRBJ1-2	TRBD1	CASSLTGTGDYGYTF	TGCGCCAGCAGCCTGACCGGGACAGGGGACTATGGCTACACCTTC
many	TRBV29-1	TRBJ2-7	TRBD1	CSAVRDRGYEQYF	TGCAGCGCCGTCCGGGACAGGGGCTACGAGCAGTACTTC
many	TRBV4-2	TRBJ2-5	NA	CASSQVGLGETQYF	TGTGCCAGCAGCCAAGTGGGTCTAGGGGAGACCCAGTACTTC
few	TRBV2	TRBJ1-4	TRBD1	CASSFNRGEGEKLFF	TGTGCCAGCAGTTTCAACAGGGGGGAAGGTGAAAAACTGTTTTTT
NA	TRBV5-1	TRBJ1-1	NA	CASSSAWGGYTEAFF	TGCGCCAGCAGCTCTGCATGGGGGGGATACACTGAAGCTTTCTTT
few	TRBV29-1	TRBJ1-1	NA	CSVEIRGGLDAFF	TGCAGCGTTGAAATTCGAGGGGGACTCGATGCTTTCTTT
NA	TRBV20-1	TRBJ2-2	TRBD1	CSASYRGNTGELFF	TGCAGTGCTTCCTACAGGGGGAACACCGGGGAGCTGTTTTTT
NA	TRBV6-2/TRBV6-3	TRBJ1-5	NA	CASSGPTWTQPQHF	TGTGCCAGCAGTGGTCCCACATGGACTCAGCCCCAGCATTTT
many	TRBV10-3	TRBJ2-1	TRBD2	CAIRDLAGGSYNEQFF	TGTGCCATCAGAGACCTAGCGGGAGGATCCTACAATGAGCAGTTCTTC
NA	TRBV11-2	TRBJ2-5	NA	CASGPRAGRQETQYF	TGTGCCAGCGGCCCCCGTGCGGGGCGTCAAGAGACCCAGTACTTC
NA	TRBV2	TRBJ1-1	NA	CASGVGENTEAFF	TGTGCCAGCGGAGTGGGAGAAAACACTGAAGCTTTCTTT
few	TRBV27	TRBJ2-2	NA	CASMEWGELFF	TGTGCCAGCATGGAGTGGGGGGAGCTGTTTTTT
few	TRBV20-1	TRBJ2-5	NA	CSARQTFASPKQWGETQYF	TGCAGTGCTAGACAGACTTTTGCTAGCCCCAAGCAGTGGGGAGAGACCCAGTACTTC
NA	TRBV20-1	TRBJ2-3	NA	CSAKWTDTQYF	TGCAGTGCTAAATGGACAGATACGCAGTATTTT
NA	TRBV5-1	TRBJ2-7	TRBD1	CASSSTGFDEQYF	TGCGCCAGCAGCTCGACAGGGTTCGACGAGCAGTACTTC
few	TRBV9	TRBJ1-4	NA	CASSDGGGNEKLFF	TGTGCCAGCAGCGACGGCGGGGGTAATGAAAAACTGTTTTTT
few	TRBV20-1	TRBJ1-3	NA	CSASLRPPPGNTIYF	TGCAGTGCTAGTTTACGACCGCCGCCTGGAAACACCATATATTTT
few	TRBV4-2	TRBJ2-1	TRBD2	CASSQASGGIYNEQFF	TGTGCCAGCAGCCAAGCTAGCGGGGGGATCTACAATGAGCAGTTCTTC
NA	TRBV6-4	TRBJ1-2	TRBD1	CASSVRSGTAYGYTF	TGTGCCAGCAGTGTCAGATCCGGGACAGCCTATGGCTACACCTTC
NA	TRBV7-2	TRBJ2-7	TRBD2	CASSLVGTSGSPYEQYF	TGTGCCAGCAGCTTAGTGGGGACTAGCGGGAGCCCCTACGAGCAGTACTTC
many	TRBV29-1	TRBJ2-1	TRBD2	CSVAASGSYNEQFF	TGCAGCGTCGCCGCTAGCGGGAGCTACAATGAGCAGTTCTTC
NA	TRBV7-2	TRBJ1-2	NA	CASSSTGSHYGYTF	TGTGCCAGCAGCTCTACAGGGTCTCACTATGGCTACACCTTC
NA	TRBV7-2	TRBJ1-2	NA	CASSPGEGRGYTF	TGTGCCAGCAGCCCGGGGGAGGGGAGAGGCTACACCTTC
few	TRBV6-6	TRBJ1-5	NA	CASSVFGTQHF	TGTGCCAGCAGTGTCTTTGGGACCCAGCATTTT
NA	TRBV5-1	TRBJ2-3	NA	CASELADTQYF	TGCGCCAGCGAACTGGCAGATACGCAGTATTTT
NA	TRBV7-9	TRBJ2-2	TRBD1	CASSLSQGAFIGELFF	TGTGCCAGCAGCTTGTCCCAGGGGGCGTTCATCGGGGAGCTGTTTTTT
many	TRBV5-1	TRBJ1-1	TRBD1	CASSTRDRGKTEAFF	TGCGCCAGCAGCACCCGGGACAGGGGAAAGACTGAAGCTTTCTTT
NA	TRBV5-1	TRBJ2-7	NA	CASSFPYEQYF	TGCGCCAGCAGCTTCCCTTACGAGCAGTACTTC
NA	TRBV7-2	TRBJ1-5	NA	CASSLVPQGLQPQHF	TGTGCCAGCAGCTTAGTGCCCCAGGGGCTTCAGCCCCAGCATTTT
NA	TRBV20-1	TRBJ1-2	TRBD1	CGALIGQGGGYTF	TGCGGTGCTCTCATCGGACAGGGTGGTGGCTACACCTTC
NA	TRBV4-3	TRBJ2-5	TRBD2	CASSQDWWGAGRVETQYF	TGCGCCAGCAGCCAAGATTGGTGGGGCGCAGGGAGGGTGGAGACCCAGTACTTC
few	TRBV7-2	TRBJ2-7	NA	CASLRGDSPYEQYF	TGTGCCAGCCTAAGAGGAGACTCCCCCTACGAGCAGTACTTC
NA	TRBV20-1	TRBJ2-7	NA	CSAREPRVADEQYF	TGCAGTGCTAGGGAACCCAGGGTTGCCGACGAGCAGTACTTC
few	TRBV5-1	TRBJ1-1	TRBD1	CASSLSTGGEAFF	TGCGCCAGCAGCTTATCAACAGGGGGCGAAGCTTTCTTT
NA	TRBV12-3/TRBV12-4	TRBJ1-5	NA	CASSLHRESQPQHF	TGTGCCAGCAGTCTCCACAGGGAAAGTCAGCCCCAGCATTTT
few	TRBV20-1	TRBJ1-1	NA	CSARVLGNSEAFF	TGCAGTGCTAGAGTTCTCGGGAACAGTGAAGCTTTCTTT
many	TRBV5-1	TRBJ1-5	NA	CASSLIGGGNQPQHF	TGCGCCAGCAGCTTAATAGGGGGGGGTAATCAGCCCCAGCATTTT
NA	TRBV7-2	TRBJ2-5	TRBD1	CASSVYGTDYQETQYF	TGTGCCAGCAGCGTATACGGGACAGATTACCAAGAGACCCAGTACTTC